This T cell receptor beta chain was recovered during a study of T cell repertoires in cytomegalovirus infection. Study-level information: An indication of both CMV infection and matching HLA type came from public TCR beta signatures. Study results and limitations: Dominant in the ex vivo response were TCR beta clonotypes restricted by HLA-C and specific for CMV. Of the TCR beta families, the public ones yielded a cumulative frequency that identified carriers of CMV plus the relevant HLA.

Details on this clonotype: Antigen specificity is unknown.

TCRdb re-called the reads with MiXCR, one entry per CDR3 protein. Of more than 400,000 distinct CDR3 sequences listed, 26% were seen once; the top ten hold roughly an eighth. The CDR3 is 12 amino acids. CDR1 PRHDT and CDR2 FYEKMQ come from the germline V gene (reference sequence). Trimming took 5 bases from V and 4 from J, leaving 8 bases between them. This rearrangement joins TRBV13 to TRBJ2-5, with D uncertain. The sample taken for sequencing was PBMCs. The receptor was derived from a human donor in good health (CMV status not recorded). Some clones in this sample may be carry-over from other donors' samples. CDR3 sequence (DNA): TGTGCCAGCAGCGCTGAAAGAGAGACCCAGTACTTC. Its protein product is CASSAERETQYF.